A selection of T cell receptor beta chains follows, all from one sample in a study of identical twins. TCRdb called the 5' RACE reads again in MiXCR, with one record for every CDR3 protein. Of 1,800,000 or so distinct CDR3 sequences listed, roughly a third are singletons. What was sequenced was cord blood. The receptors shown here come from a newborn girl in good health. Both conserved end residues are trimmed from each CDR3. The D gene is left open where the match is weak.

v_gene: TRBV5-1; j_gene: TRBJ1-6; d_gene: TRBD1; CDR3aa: ASSPTGGPNSPLH
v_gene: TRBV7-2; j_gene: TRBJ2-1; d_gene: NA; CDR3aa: ASSPGDSNYNEQF
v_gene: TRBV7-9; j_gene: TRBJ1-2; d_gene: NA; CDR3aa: ASSAVGHGYT
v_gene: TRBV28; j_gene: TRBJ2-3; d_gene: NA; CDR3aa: GLGGGHTGTQY
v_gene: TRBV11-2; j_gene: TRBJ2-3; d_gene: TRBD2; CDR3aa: ASSQGTLGLADTDTQY
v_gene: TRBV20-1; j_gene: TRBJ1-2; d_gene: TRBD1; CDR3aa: SVPTSIPDRGGYT
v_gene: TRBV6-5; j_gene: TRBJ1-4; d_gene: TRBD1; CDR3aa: ASRPTGTVGEKLF
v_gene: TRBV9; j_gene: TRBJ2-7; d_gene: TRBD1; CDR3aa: ASSVGLPGTGTYEQY
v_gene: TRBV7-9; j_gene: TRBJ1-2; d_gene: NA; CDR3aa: ASSLSALGTNYGYT
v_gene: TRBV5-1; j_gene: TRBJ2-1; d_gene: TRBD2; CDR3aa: ASSLYFPGGGQF
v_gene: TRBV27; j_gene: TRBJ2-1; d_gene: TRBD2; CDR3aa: ATRTSGGLETQF
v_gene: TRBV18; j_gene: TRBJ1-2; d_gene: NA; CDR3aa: ASSPRFGMGYT
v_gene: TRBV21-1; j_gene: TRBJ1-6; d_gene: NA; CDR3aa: ASSKGGRTGAWPLH
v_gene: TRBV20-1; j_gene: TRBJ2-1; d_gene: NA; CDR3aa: SAGSTTRGRYNEQF
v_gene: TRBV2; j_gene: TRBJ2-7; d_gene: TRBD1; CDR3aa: ASRARTGGEQY
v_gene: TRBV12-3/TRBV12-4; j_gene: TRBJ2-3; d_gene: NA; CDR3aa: ASSQGPSADTQY
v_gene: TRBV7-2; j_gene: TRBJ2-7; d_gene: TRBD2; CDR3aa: ASSLAKTSGSSYEQY
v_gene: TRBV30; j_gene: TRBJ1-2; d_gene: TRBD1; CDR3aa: AWSPRGRSYGYT
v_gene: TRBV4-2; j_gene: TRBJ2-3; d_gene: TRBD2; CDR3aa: ASSQVPAGSRGDTQY
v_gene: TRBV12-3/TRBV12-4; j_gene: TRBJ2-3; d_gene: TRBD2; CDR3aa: ASSWTSVRDTQY
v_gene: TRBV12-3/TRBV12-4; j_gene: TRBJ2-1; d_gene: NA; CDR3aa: ASSSPRASSYNEQF
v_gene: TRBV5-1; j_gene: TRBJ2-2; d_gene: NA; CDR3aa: ASRTQGRRAGELF
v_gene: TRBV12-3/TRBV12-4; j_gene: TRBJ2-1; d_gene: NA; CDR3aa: ASSLAGDNEQF
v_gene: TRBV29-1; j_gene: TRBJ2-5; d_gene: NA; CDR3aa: SVEEGHDEQY
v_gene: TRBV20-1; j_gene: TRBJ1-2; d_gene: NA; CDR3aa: SARGVVNYGYT
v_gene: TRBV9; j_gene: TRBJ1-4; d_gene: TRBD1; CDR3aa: ASSGGQGLPNEKLF
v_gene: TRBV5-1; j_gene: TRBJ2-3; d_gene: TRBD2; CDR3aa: ASSVAGVATDTQY
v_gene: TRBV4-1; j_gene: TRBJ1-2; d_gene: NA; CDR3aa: ASSQVTDTNYGYT
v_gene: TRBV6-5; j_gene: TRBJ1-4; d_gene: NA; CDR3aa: ASSYSVRGEKLF
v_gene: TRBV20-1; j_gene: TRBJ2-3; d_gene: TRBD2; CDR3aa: SARLAGAPLTDTQY
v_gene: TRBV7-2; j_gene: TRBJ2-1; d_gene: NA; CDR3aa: ASSLERGDEQF
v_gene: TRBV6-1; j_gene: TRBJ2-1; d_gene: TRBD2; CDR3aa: ASSAGGLNEQF
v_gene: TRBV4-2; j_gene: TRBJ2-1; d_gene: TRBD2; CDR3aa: AGSQDLGLAGWDEQF
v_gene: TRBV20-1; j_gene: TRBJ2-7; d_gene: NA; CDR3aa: SARETGLTLEQY
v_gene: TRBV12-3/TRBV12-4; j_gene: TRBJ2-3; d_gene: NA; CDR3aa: ASSLSGPRTDTQY
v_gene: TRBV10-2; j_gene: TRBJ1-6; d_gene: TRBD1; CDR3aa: ASSERDRYNSPLH
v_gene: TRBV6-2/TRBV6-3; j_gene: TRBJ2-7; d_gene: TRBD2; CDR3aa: ASSPLAGVGYEQY
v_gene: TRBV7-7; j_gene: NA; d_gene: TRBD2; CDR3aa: ASSLNRLAFETQY
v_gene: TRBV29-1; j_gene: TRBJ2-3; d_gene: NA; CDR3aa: SVDRRTDTQY
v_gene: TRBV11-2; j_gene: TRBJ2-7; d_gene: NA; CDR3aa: ASSLSGTSQGIQY
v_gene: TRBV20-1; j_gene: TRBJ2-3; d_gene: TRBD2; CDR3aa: SAPALTSGTTDTQY
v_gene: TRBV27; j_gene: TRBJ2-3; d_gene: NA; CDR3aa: ASSPTLFQIVQY
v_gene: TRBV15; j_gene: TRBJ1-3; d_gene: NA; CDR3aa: ATSRGADSGNTIY
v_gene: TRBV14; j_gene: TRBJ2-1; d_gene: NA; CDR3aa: AGSQGRNEQF
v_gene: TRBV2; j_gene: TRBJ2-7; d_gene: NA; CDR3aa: ASTQLISAGEQY
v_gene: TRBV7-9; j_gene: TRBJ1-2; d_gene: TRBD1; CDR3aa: ASSHFPGDRGYGYT
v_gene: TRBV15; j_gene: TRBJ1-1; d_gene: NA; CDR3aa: ATSSPHSTEAF
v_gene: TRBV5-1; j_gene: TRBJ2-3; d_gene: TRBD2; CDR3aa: ASSNLLAGGTDTQY
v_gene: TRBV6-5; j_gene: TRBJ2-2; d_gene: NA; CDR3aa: ASSYGTINTGELF
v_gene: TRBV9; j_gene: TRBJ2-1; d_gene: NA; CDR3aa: ASSPPHPGEQF
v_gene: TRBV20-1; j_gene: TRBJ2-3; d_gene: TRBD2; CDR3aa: SASGRGADTQY
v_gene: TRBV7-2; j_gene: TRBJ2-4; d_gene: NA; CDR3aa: ASSLERVLAKNIQY